This is a list of T cell receptor beta chains from one sample in a study of sequential checkpoint blockade in melanoma. The table came from immunoSEQ multiplex PCR; TCRdb's copy has only in-frame clones and leaves some out. The sample has 18,000 or so clones; roughly two thirds are singletons. This specimen consisted of CD8+ T cells sorted from blood (inferred from file names), obtained from a patient given nivolumab and ipilimumab in sequence. The source of these receptors is a human donor with melanoma. The CDR3 runs from the conserved cysteine through the conserved F or W. D genes are given only for firm matches. The size field is filled for only some rows; it gives once, few, many or a size class.

v_call: TRBV9; d_call: TRBD1; clone_size: NA; j_call: TRBJ1-2; cdr3_nt: TGTGCCAGCAGCGTAGAATTGGGTTACTTCTCCGGGACAGGGGATGGCTACACCTTC; cdr3_aa: CASSVELGYFSGTGDGYTF
v_call: TRBV6-6; d_call: TRBD1; clone_size: few; j_call: TRBJ1-6; cdr3_nt: TGTGCCAGCAGTGGGGACAGCTCCTATAATTCACCCCTCCACTTT; cdr3_aa: CASSGDSSYNSPLHF
v_call: TRBV5-4; d_call: TRBD2; clone_size: NA; j_call: TRBJ2-5; cdr3_nt: TGTGCCAGCAGCCCTCGTCCGACTAGCGAGGTTGAAGAGACCCAGTACTTC; cdr3_aa: CASSPRPTSEVEETQYF
v_call: TRBV7-9; d_call: NA; clone_size: NA; j_call: TRBJ1-2; cdr3_nt: TGTGCCAGCAGCTTAAGCAGGGAAGATGGCTACACCTTC; cdr3_aa: CASSLSREDGYTF
v_call: TRBV5-5; d_call: NA; clone_size: few; j_call: TRBJ2-1; cdr3_nt: TGTGCCAGCAGCTTGTTGGGCGGGCTCAATGAGCAGTTCTTC; cdr3_aa: CASSLLGGLNEQFF
v_call: TRBV29-1; d_call: TRBD2; clone_size: NA; j_call: TRBJ2-2; cdr3_nt: TGCAGCGTTGTGCTAGCGGGAGGGCCGGCCGGGGAGCTGTTTTTT; cdr3_aa: CSVVLAGGPAGELFF
v_call: TRBV2; d_call: NA; clone_size: medium-sized; j_call: TRBJ2-1; cdr3_nt: TGTGCCAGCAGTAGCGAAAGCTCCTACAATGAGCAGTTCTTC; cdr3_aa: CASSSESSYNEQFF
v_call: TRBV27; d_call: NA; clone_size: NA; j_call: TRBJ2-7; cdr3_nt: TGTGCCAGCAGTCCACTGTTGTCCTACGAGCAGTACTTC; cdr3_aa: CASSPLLSYEQYF
v_call: TRBV9; d_call: NA; clone_size: large; j_call: TRBJ1-3; cdr3_nt: TGTGCCAGCAGCACCCGGACAAGTCCAAACACCATATATTTT; cdr3_aa: CASSTRTSPNTIYF
v_call: TRBV7-2; d_call: NA; clone_size: NA; j_call: TRBJ2-1; cdr3_nt: TGTGCCAGCAGCTGGCGGATCAATGAGCAGTTCTTC; cdr3_aa: CASSWRINEQFF
v_call: TRBV6-5; d_call: NA; clone_size: NA; j_call: TRBJ1-4; cdr3_nt: TGTGCCAGCAGTTACGCACCGCGGCGGGATGAAAAACTGTTTTTT; cdr3_aa: CASSYAPRRDEKLFF
v_call: TRBV5-6; d_call: TRBD1; clone_size: NA; j_call: TRBJ2-5; cdr3_nt: TGTGCCAGCAGCTCACGGACAGGGAGGGAGACCCAGTACTTC; cdr3_aa: CASSSRTGRETQYF
v_call: TRBV4-1; d_call: NA; clone_size: NA; j_call: TRBJ2-7; cdr3_nt: TGCGCCAGCAGCCAAGATAACACAGGTGGGCCGGGCTCCTACGAGCAGTACTTC; cdr3_aa: CASSQDNTGGPGSYEQYF
v_call: TRBV19; d_call: TRBD1; clone_size: NA; j_call: TRBJ2-6; cdr3_nt: TGTGCCAGTAGTCCGGGACAGGCCTCTGGGGCCAACGTCCTGACTTTC; cdr3_aa: CASSPGQASGANVLTF
v_call: TRBV6-1; d_call: TRBD1; clone_size: NA; j_call: TRBJ1-1; cdr3_nt: TGTGCCAGCAGTGGACAGGGTAGGCCTGAAGCTTTCTTT; cdr3_aa: CASSGQGRPEAFF